This T cell receptor beta chain was captured by sequencing in a study of regulatory T cells in long-lasting Graves disease. This clonotype has ten or more counts. Time point denoted: newly diagnosed GD, antithyroid drugs for less than 3 months. Scientists built the TCR library using RNA that was extracted from PBMCs. This CDR3 comprises 13 residues. V shed 7 bases and J 2 bases; nucleotides not matched to a gene: 5. Relying on iRepertoire HTBI primers and Arm-PCR of CDR3 regions, the team built TCR beta libraries. One entry per CDR3 protein, called by TCRdb with MiXCR from the multiplex PCR reads. The sample lists roughly 500,000 distinct CDR3 sequences, 13% occurring once. In addition, the sample was reused for a study of T cells in Graves' hyperthyroidism and ophthalmopathy. Per that study: The model made its ophthalmopathy prediction, and onset followed a median approximately 7 months later.

The gene calls are TRBV12-3 or TRBV12-4 and TRBJ2-7; TRBD1 agrees at 7 bases. The receptor was isolated from a man aged 30-40 years with Graves disease. This specimen was peripheral blood mononuclear cells (PBMCs), taken at new diagnosis, from a patient treated with antithyroid drugs. CDR3 in amino acids: CASTEQGTYEQYF. As DNA, the CDR3 is TGTGCCAGCACCGAACAGGGGACCTACGAGCAGTACTTC.